Below are 21 T cell receptor beta chains sequenced from a single sample in a study of blood T cell repertoires in COVID-19 (dated by TCRdb to 2018 to 2020). The library was produced with the immunoSEQ multiplex PCR assay. TCRdb retrieved this table from immuneACCESS and kept in-frame rearrangements only. Not all clones are present; in checked studies, unresolved V genes account for under half, and no reason is known for the remainder. This sample comprises 150,000 or so clones, 90% of them detected only once. The top ten constitute 15% to 20% of the sample. Sequencing used peripheral blood. The receptors shown here come from a man aged 60 to 75 with active or convalescent COVID-19.

V and J are TRBV10-3 and TRBJ2-3; 14 bases fit TRBD2. This CDR3 has 18 residues. The germline gives CDR1 ENHRY, CDR2 SYGVKD. With V trimmed by 6 bases and J by 4 bases, 12 bases remained unmatched. CDR3 in DNA: TGTGCCATCAGCCCGGGACTAGCGGGAGCCCCTTCCCCAGATACGCAGTATTTT. It encodes CAISPGLAGAPSPDTQYF.

The CDR3 DNA reads TGTGCCAGCAGTTACTCTCTAGCGGGGGGGAACAATGAGCAGTTCTTC. This codes for CASSYSLAGGNNEQFF. The chain uses TRBV6-5 and TRBJ2-1; 12 bases agree with TRBD2. This CDR3 has 16 residues. Germline CDR1 reads MNHEY; CDR2 reads SVGAGI. With V trimmed by 0 bases and J by 5 bases, 2 bases remained unmatched.

This chain's CDR3 is CASSQPLANTLNTQYF. The DNA of the CDR3 is TGTGCCAGCAGCCAACCCCTAGCGAACACATTGAATACGCAGTATTTT. This rearrangement joins TRBV3-1 (or the pseudogene TRBV3-2) to TRBJ2-3; weak D call: TRBD2 (6 bases). Germline values: CDR1 LGHDT, CDR2 YNNKEL (reference sequence). CDR3 size: 16 residues. Trimming removed 2 bases at V and 7 bases at J, with 19 bases between.

This chain uses TRBV7-9 with TRBJ1-1, with D possibly TRBD1 on 5 matching bases. V lost 3 bases, J lost 3 bases, and 8 bases lay in between. There are 13 residues in the CDR3. Germline loops: CDR1 SEHNR, CDR2 FQNEAQ (reference sequence). This CDR3 is CASSFTGDTEAFF. The CDR3 DNA follows: TGTGCCAGCAGCTTTACAGGAGACACTGAAGCTTTCTTT.

In its sample, this clone was seen once. V and J are TRBV10-3 and TRBJ2-7, with unresolved D. Germline V gene sequence: CDR1 ENHRY, CDR2 SYGVKD. The CDR3 spans 12 residues. V lost 3 bases, J lost 7 bases, and 10 bases lay in between. CDR3 nucleotide sequence: TGTGCCATCAGTGACAGTTCTTGGGAGCAGTACTTC. Translated: CAISDSSWEQYF.

J is TRBJ2-7 and V is TRBV3-1 (or the pseudogene TRBV3-2); TRBD2 matches at 11 bases. Germline CDR1 reads LGHDT; CDR2 reads YNNKEL (reference sequence). The CDR3 totals 13 residues. V lost 5 bases and J lost 5; bases outside the gene matches: 2. The CDR3 loop reads CASSSLAGDEQYF. CDR3 coding DNA: TGTGCCAGCAGCTCACTAGCGGGAGACGAGCAGTACTTC.

The rearrangement links TRBV3-1 (or the pseudogene TRBV3-2) to TRBJ2-3; D uncertain. The V gene lost 4 bases and the J gene lost 1 base, with 9 bases spanning the gap. In germline, CDR1 is LGHDT, CDR2 YNNKEL (reference sequence). The CDR3 extends over 14 amino acids. CDR3 sequence reads: CASSPPRGTDTQYF. The CDR3 nucleotides are TGTGCCAGCAGCCCCCCCCGGGGCACAGATACGCAGTATTTT.

The chain is built from TRBV13 and TRBJ2-3; 7 bases match TRBD2. This CDR3 has 16 amino acids. Per the germline V gene, CDR1 is PRHDT and CDR2 is FYEKMQ (reference sequence). The junction had 5 bases not matched to a gene; V was cut back by 1 base and J by 1 base. The CDR3 sequence is CASSLEGTIRTDTQYF. DNA of the CDR3: TGTGCCAGCAGCTTAGAAGGGACTATACGCACAGATACGCAGTATTTT.

The chain employs TRBV6-6 and TRBJ2-4, with D possibly TRBD1 on 6 matching bases. The CDR3 has 14 residues. Trimming left V 7 bases short and J 6 bases short, with 16 bases between. Germline-derived CDR1 and CDR2 are MNHNY and SVGAGI (reference sequence). The CDR3 region has the DNA TGTGCCAGCACCCAGGGGAGTAGGTTAAACATTCAGTACTTC. Translating gives CASTQGSRLNIQYF.

J is TRBJ1-1 and V is TRBV18; 8 bases agree with TRBD1. The CDR3 runs to 16 residues. Per germline, CDR1 KGHSH and CDR2 LQKENI. The J segment lost 1 base and the V segment lost 2 bases, leaving 6 bases of the junction unmatched. CDR3 DNA: TGTGCCAGCTCACCATCACTAGACAGGGGGAACACTGAAGCTTTCTTT. Translated: CASSPSLDRGNTEAFF.

This clone was observed a handful of times. The chain has TRBV2 and TRBJ1-6, with D possibly being TRBD1 (6 bases). Trimming removed 9 bases from V and 7 bases from J, with 13 bases in between. Germline CDR1 reads SNHLY; CDR2 reads FYNNEI. The CDR3 extends over 13 amino acids. CDR3: CARTGTPNSPLHF. CDR3 sequence (DNA): TGTGCCAGGACCGGGACACCGAATTCACCCCTCCACTTT.

The chain recombines TRBV3-1 (or the pseudogene TRBV3-2) with TRBJ2-7, with TRBD1 matching 7 bases. With V trimmed by 6 bases and J by 3 bases, 5 bases remained unmatched. CDR1 is LGHDT and CDR2 is YNNKEL in the germline V gene (reference sequence). This CDR3 has 13 amino acids. The CDR3 DNA follows: TGTGCCAGCAGGACAGGGAGTGACTACGAGCAGTACTTC. Residues: CASRTGSDYEQYF.

This clone has just a few counts. V is TRBV12-3 or TRBV12-4 and J is TRBJ1-2; D not resolved. Trimming took 1 base from V and 4 from J, leaving 4 bases between them. This CDR3 contains 12 residues. The CDR3 loop reads CASSLDGYGYTF. Here the CDR3 DNA reads TGTGCCAGCAGTTTAGACGGCTATGGCTACACCTTC.

The chain employs TRBV10-1 and TRBJ1-3; 7 bases agree with TRBD1. Trimming cost V 0 bases and J 3 bases; bases outside gene matches: 5. CDR3 length equals 16 residues. CDR1 and CDR2 from the germline V gene are WNHNN and SYGVQD (reference sequence). This chain's CDR3 is CASSESKGASGNTIYF. The CDR3 DNA follows: TGCGCCAGCAGTGAGTCAAAGGGGGCAAGTGGAAACACCATATATTTT.

The CDR3 DNA reads as TGTGCCAGCAGACAACTAGGTCTCAATGAGCAGTTCTTC. Its protein product is CASRQLGLNEQFF. The chain combines TRBV6-5 with TRBJ2-1, with D maybe TRBD2 (5 bases). There are 13 residues in the CDR3. Germline assignment: CDR1 MNHEY and CDR2 SVGAGI. Trimming pared 6 bases from V and 6 bases from J, leaving 12 bases between.

The rearrangement links TRBV4-1 to TRBJ1-6, with a tentative D call TRBD1 (5 bases). This CDR3 has 17 amino acids. Trimming took 0 bases from V and 7 from J, leaving 16 bases between them. The germline CDR1 and CDR2 sequences are MGHRA and YSYEKL. The CDR3 sequence is CASSQEFPAGPNSPLHF. The CDR3 DNA follows: TGCGCCAGCAGCCAAGAATTTCCGGCAGGGCCAAATTCACCCCTCCACTTT.

The chain recombines TRBV6-5 with TRBJ1-5; 8 nucleotides line up with TRBD1. CDR3 length equals 15 residues. Trimming removed 5 bases from V and 1 base from J; junction bases left unmatched: 4. CDR1 MNHEY and CDR2 SVGAGI come from the germline V gene. CDR3 bases: TGTGCCAGCAGTAACAGGGGGTTAAGCAATCAGCCCCAGCATTTT. Protein: CASSNRGLSNQPQHF.

The chain carries TRBV9 and TRBJ2-5, with D possibly matching TRBD2 (7 bases). This CDR3 is built from 15 residues. CDR1 SGDLS and CDR2 YYNGEE come from the germline V gene. V was trimmed by 0 bases and J by 5 bases, leaving 14 bases between them. For the CDR3, the DNA is TGTGCCAGCAGCGTAGGAGGGGGGGCTAGGGAGACCCAGTACTTC. Translation gives CASSVGGGARETQYF.

The chain couples TRBV4-1 to TRBJ1-5; 10 bases align to TRBD1. CDR1 MGHRA and CDR2 YSYEKL come from the germline V gene. J gave up 6 bases and V 5 bases, and 13 bases lay outside the gene matches. This CDR3 has 17 residues. The CDR3 bases are TGCGCCAGCAGCACCACGCCCGGGACAGGGGATAGTCAGCCCCAGCATTTT. Its translation: CASSTTPGTGDSQPQHF.

This clone was observed a single time. The rearrangement uses TRBV19 and TRBJ1-4; D may be TRBD1 (5 bases). V lost 7 bases and J lost 3, with 15 bases in between. The length of the CDR3 is 15 residues. The V gene's germline CDR1 is LNHDA and CDR2 SQIVND (reference sequence). The CDR3 nucleotides are TGTGCCAGTACCTCCATCGACAGTCCTAATGAAAAACTGTTTTTT. It yields the protein CASTSIDSPNEKLFF.

The V call is TRBV14, the J call TRBJ1-2; D is ambiguous. From germline, CDR1 is SGHDN and CDR2 FVKESK. Trimming removed 3 bases at V and 4 bases at J, with 9 bases between. This CDR3 has 13 amino acids. CDR3 sequence (DNA): TGTGCCAGCAGCCATAGATGGAGCTATGGCTACACCTTC. Its translation: CASSHRWSYGYTF. The full variable domain, with the rest looked up from reference TRBV14 and TRBJ1-2, is EAGVTQFPSHSVIEKGQTVTLRCDPISGHDNLYWYRRVMGKEIKFLLHFVKESKQDESGMPNNRFLAERTGGTYSTLKVQPAELEDSGVYFCASSHRWSYGYTFGSGTRLTVV.